The sequence of this T cell receptor (beta chain) was determined in a study of shared clonotypes between healthy human individuals. Germline V gene lookup returns CDR1 SNHLY and CDR2 FYNNEI. J lost 0 bases, V lost 6 bases, and 7 bases had no gene match. The CDR3 runs 15 residues. For this clone: Its cognate antigen is unknown.

It was across several immunoSEQ plates that each subset's genomic DNA was evenly split. Sequenced by immunoSEQ multiplex PCR; TCRdb stores in-frame clones only, minus some. The sample contains 850,000 to 1,100,000 clones, approximately 75% of which appear only once. General study points: Among donors, sharing of clonotypes was expected to be affected by sequencing depth.

A split of CD4+ cells into CD45RA+ naive and CD45RA-negative memory subsets was performed. The chain has TRBV2 and TRBJ2-7; 8 nucleotides agree with TRBD1. The TCR comes from a man between 18 and 35 years old in good health. Some clones in this sample may be carry-over from other donors' samples. What was sequenced was memory CD4+ T cells from PBMCs. The subset here: CD45RA-negative fraction. CDR3 bases: TGTGCCAGCAGGCAGGGGACAGGCCCCTCCTACGAGCAGTACTTC. It codes for CASRQGTGPSYEQYF.